This T cell receptor (beta chain) was found in a study of blood T cell repertoires in COVID-19 (TCRdb year 2020). For the wider study: The collaborator samples originated in the United States, Italy and Spain and spanned the acute and convalescent phases of COVID-19. The repertoires were released in a freely available public database intended as a resource for research on the immune response to SARS-CoV-2. Samples were obtained from the ongoing ImmuneRACE study (first 160 participants) and from over 1,000 subjects provided by 6 global collaborators. The dataset comprised deeply sampled blood TCRbeta repertoires from subjects exposed to, actively infected with, or recovered from COVID-19. Where HLA class I and class II types were available, the types were taken from metadata supplied by the sample provider, not from assay-based typing. Sample metadata almost always included a de-identified subject ID, COVID-19 status, age in years and sex. The prospective study material was composed of cDNA or gDNA derived from T cells, B-cell-depleted T cells, or PBMCs.

Points on this clone: It lacks a known antigen. One base away there is no much larger clone; base qualities are not given.

The CDR3 holds 14 amino acids from the cysteine to the phenylalanine. The retained sequence is limited to the CDR3, 42 bases, with the frame set at the first base. Trimming takes 6 bases off V and 2 bases off J; junction bases not matched to a gene: 5. CDR1 and CDR2, looked up from the germline V gene, are ENHRY and SYGVKD. Results and caveats for the whole study, not just this receptor: How much clinical and demographic metadata was included differed by source and by participant, and the metadata was provided uncurated.

The immunoSEQ Assay, a bias-controlled multiplex PCR, was used to amplify TCRbeta CDR3 regions from genomic DNA. As for the original processing: Nucleated cell counts per sample were estimated from amplification of reference gene primers within the assay. To quantify the absolute abundance of each unique TCRbeta CDR3 rearrangement, sequence reads were collapsed and filtered. For each sample, productive Simpson clonality was calculated as the square root of Simpson's diversity index over productive rearrangements. The clones in this table, taken by TCRdb from immuneACCESS, are in-frame only. Not every clone is retained; where verified, under half of the shortfall comes from an unresolved V gene, and the cause of the rest is unknown. V and J calls and clone size are those listed in that table; D and trimming were worked out from the DNA. This sample lists about 230,000 clones; approximately 83% were detected once. The ten most abundant clones make up less than 7.5% of the sample.

Each collaborating institution followed its own protocols to collect whole blood in K2EDTA tubes. For TCRbeta analysis, collaborators shipped samples as frozen whole blood, isolated PBMCs, or DNA extracted from either of those sample types. The sequenced material came from peripheral blood. The clonotype originates from a woman in her forties or fifties with acute or convalescent COVID-19. The V and J genes are TRBV10-3 and TRBJ1-2; the central 8 bases match TRBD1. The CDR3 protein is CAIRLTGVNYGYTF. The DNA is as follows: TGTGCCATCAGGTTGACAGGGGTAAACTATGGCTACACCTTC.